The T cell receptor (beta chain) under discussion was sequenced for a study of blood T cell repertoires in COVID-19. This table comes from immunoSEQ multiplex PCR, and its TCRdb copy is limited to in-frame clones, with some not included. The table records 85,000 to 120,000 clones, more than 75% of them present only once. This CDR3 spans 14 amino acids. CDR1 is LNHDA and CDR2 is SQIVND in the germline V gene (reference sequence). J was trimmed by 7 bases and V by 3 bases; bases with no gene match: 0. V and J are TRBV19 and TRBJ1-6, with 10 bases matching TRBD1. This TCR derives from a man aged 45 to 65 with active or convalescent COVID-19. The sample taken for sequencing was peripheral blood. In DNA, the CDR3 is TGTGCCAGTAGTATGACAGGGGGCAATTCACCCCTCCACTTT. Protein product: CASSMTGGNSPLHF.